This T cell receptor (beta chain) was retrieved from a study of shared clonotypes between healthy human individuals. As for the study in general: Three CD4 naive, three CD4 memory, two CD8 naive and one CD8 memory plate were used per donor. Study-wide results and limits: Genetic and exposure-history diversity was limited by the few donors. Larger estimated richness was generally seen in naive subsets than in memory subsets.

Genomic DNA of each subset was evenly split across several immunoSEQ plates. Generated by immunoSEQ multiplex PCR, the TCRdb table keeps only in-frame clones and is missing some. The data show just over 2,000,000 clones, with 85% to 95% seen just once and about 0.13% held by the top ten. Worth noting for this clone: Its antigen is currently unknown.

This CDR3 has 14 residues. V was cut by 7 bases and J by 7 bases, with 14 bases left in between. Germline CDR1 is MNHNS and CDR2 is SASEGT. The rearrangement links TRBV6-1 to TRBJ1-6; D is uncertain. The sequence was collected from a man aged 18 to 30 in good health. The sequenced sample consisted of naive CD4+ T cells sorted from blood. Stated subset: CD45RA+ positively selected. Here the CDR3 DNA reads TGTGCCAGCACCCCCGGGTCGGCGAATTCACCCCTCCACTTT. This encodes CASTPGSANSPLHF.